This T cell receptor beta chain was recovered during a study of blood T cell repertoires in COVID-19. Study background: From the United States, Italy and Spain came samples of acute and convalescent COVID-19.

How the authors handled the data: How many nucleated cells were present was estimated from reference gene primer amplification. Profiling relied on immunoSEQ multiplex PCR, and the TCRdb table lists in-frame clones only, not all of them. V and J calls and clone size are given by that table; D and trimming were obtained from the DNA. Of around 300,000 clones detected, 80% to 95% appear once; the ten largest clones hold roughly 1.1%. Participant age was roughly 18 to 95 years, and participants resided in about two dozen US areas. Donors in Cohort 3 who had recovered were those with two negative PCRs, healthcare professional clearance, or resolution of their symptoms. Trimming took off 0 bases at V and 9 bases at J, with 15 bases between the two ends. The CDR3 runs 14 residues. Germline CDR1 and CDR2: SGHNT and YYREEE (reference sequence).

The chain employs TRBV5-4 and TRBJ2-5; weak D call: TRBD2 (5 bases). This clonotype was sampled from a woman aged 30 to 39 who had recovered from COVID-19. The specimen sequenced was PBMCs or T cells enriched from blood (not recorded which). The CDR3 sequence: CASSLGRDVKAQYF. For the CDR3, the DNA is TGTGCCAGCAGCTTGGGACGGGATGTCAAGGCCCAGTACTTC.